This T cell receptor beta chain was sequenced in a study of a mutant IDH1 vaccine in newly diagnosed glioma. Overall study context: Pretreatment consisted of radiotherapy, temozolomide, or both, with most receiving both.

Time point defined: baseline, week 1 (first vaccination visit). Treatment specified: pre-vaccination baseline after standard-of-care therapy. Profiling relied on immunoSEQ multiplex PCR, and the TCRdb table lists in-frame clones only, not all of them. The sample has under 65,000 clones; 80% to 90% are singletons. This CDR3 is built from 13 residues. Trimming cost V 5 bases and J 8 bases; bases outside gene matches: 6. Germline V gene lookup returns CDR1 SQVTM and CDR2 ANQGSEA. The clonotype comes from a man in his late teens or twenties with glioma. This chain links TRBV29-1 with TRBJ1-4; 9 positions agree with TRBD1. Sample: PBMCs, taken from a glioma patient treated with radiotherapy, temozolomide or both. The CDR3 DNA reads as TGCAGCGTTCGACAGGGGGGAGGAGAAAAACTGTTTTTT. The encoded protein is CSVRQGGGEKLFF.